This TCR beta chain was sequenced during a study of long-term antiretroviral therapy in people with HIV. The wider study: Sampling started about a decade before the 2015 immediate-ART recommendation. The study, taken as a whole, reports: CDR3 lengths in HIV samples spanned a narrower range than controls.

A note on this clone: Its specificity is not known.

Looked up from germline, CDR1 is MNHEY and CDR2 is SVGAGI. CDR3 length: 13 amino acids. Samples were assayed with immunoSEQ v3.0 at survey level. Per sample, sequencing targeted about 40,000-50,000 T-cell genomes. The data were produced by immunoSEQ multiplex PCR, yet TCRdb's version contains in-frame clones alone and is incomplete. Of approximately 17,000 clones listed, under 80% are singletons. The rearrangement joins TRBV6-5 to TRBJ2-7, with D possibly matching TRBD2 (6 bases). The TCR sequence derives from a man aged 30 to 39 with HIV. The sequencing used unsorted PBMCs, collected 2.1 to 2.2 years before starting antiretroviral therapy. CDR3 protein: CASGSHPTYEQYF. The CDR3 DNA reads TGTGCTAGCGGATCCCACCCTACCTACGAGCAGTACTTC.